This T cell receptor beta chain was retrieved from a study of blood T cell repertoires in COVID-19. In germline, CDR1 is MNHEY, CDR2 SVGAGI. V shed 6 bases and J 5 bases; nucleotides not matched to a gene: 8. The CDR3 length is 14 residues. The table came from immunoSEQ multiplex PCR; TCRdb's copy has only in-frame clones and leaves some out. The sample includes roughly 230,000 clones, more than 65% of them seen just once. The source is a woman older than 75 with acute or convalescent COVID-19. The V and J genes are TRBV6-5 and TRBJ2-5; TRBD1 matches 8 bases. Sequenced sample: peripheral blood. CDR3 nucleotides: TGTGCCAGCAGGCAGACAGGGGCCGGGGAGACCCAGTACTTC. Translated, it gives CASRQTGAGETQYF.